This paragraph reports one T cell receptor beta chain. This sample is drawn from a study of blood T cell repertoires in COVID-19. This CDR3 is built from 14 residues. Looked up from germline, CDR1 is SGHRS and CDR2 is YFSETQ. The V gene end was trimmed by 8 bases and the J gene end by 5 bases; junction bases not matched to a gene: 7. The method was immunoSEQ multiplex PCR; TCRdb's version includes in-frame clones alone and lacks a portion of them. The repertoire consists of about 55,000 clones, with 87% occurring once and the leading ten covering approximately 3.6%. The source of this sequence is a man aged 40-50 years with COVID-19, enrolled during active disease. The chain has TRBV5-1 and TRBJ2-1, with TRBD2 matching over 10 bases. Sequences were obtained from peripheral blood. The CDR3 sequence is CASATSGTHNEQFF. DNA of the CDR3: TGCGCCAGTGCTACTAGCGGGACCCACAATGAGCAGTTCTTC.